The 2 T cell receptor beta chains below all came from one sample that was sequenced in a study of T cell responses to AZD1222 COVID-19 vaccine. Data came from immunoSEQ multiplex PCR; TCRdb stores just in-frame clones and leaves some out. The sample gives roughly 150,000 clones, approximately 94% of which show up once; over 7.5% is in the top ten. Sequencing used peripheral blood, obtained on day 0 of AZD1222 vaccination. Every receptor here comes from an adult in good health.

J is TRBJ1-2 and V is TRBV5-6; no firm D call. The V gene lost 3 bases and the J gene lost 6 bases, with 9 bases spanning the gap. CDR3 length: 12 amino acids. CDR1 and CDR2 (germline): SGHDT, YYEEEE. The CDR3 is CASSSSRHGYTF. The CDR3, as DNA: TGTGCCAGCAGCTCATCTCGGCATGGCTACACCTTC.

The CDR3 DNA sequence: TGTGCCAGCAGGAAGGACAGGGTCGTCTACGAGCAGTACTTC. This translates into CASRKDRVVYEQYF. The gene calls are TRBV2 and TRBJ2-7, with 8 bases matching TRBD1. This CDR3 comprises 14 residues. The J segment lost 3 bases and the V segment lost 6 bases, leaving 7 bases of the junction unmatched. The germline V gene has CDR1 SNHLY and CDR2 FYNNEI.